These T cell receptor beta chains were read from a single sample in a study of CD8 T cells in ankylosing spondylitis. Each CDR3 protein gets one entry after TCRdb re-called the 5' RACE reads with MiXCR. The data show 500,000 to 550,000 distinct CDR3 sequences, over 9.5% seen once. What was sequenced was blood, either unsorted or a sorted T cell fraction (not recorded which). The source of these receptors is a male donor with ankylosing spondylitis. Both conserved end residues are part of each CDR3. The order of the fields is D gene, clone size, J gene, V gene, CDR3 protein, CDR3 DNA. The D gene is left open where the match is weak. Expanded clones are given a class, and other clones once, few, many or no size at all.

>-|few|TRBJ1-5|TRBV27
CASSLSVVGADQPQHF
TGTGCCAGCAGTTTATCGGTAGTCGGGGCGGATCAGCCCCAGCATTTT
>-|many|TRBJ2-2|TRBV12-3/TRBV12-4
CASSLLSDTGELFF
TGTGCCAGCAGTTTGCTCAGCGACACCGGGGAGCTGTTTTTT
>TRBD1|many|TRBJ2-2|TRBV12-3/TRBV12-4
CASSLEGQATGELFF
TGTGCCAGCAGTTTAGAGGGACAGGCCACCGGGGAGCTGTTTTTT
>-|-|TRBJ2-7|TRBV5-1
CASSLEGEEQYF
TGCGCCAGCAGCTTGGAGGGGGAGGAGCAGTACTTC
>-|-|TRBJ1-3|TRBV7-9
CASSLVGDIAGNTIYF
TGTGCCAGCAGCTTAGTCGGGGACATAGCCGGAAACACCATATATTTT
>TRBD2|few|TRBJ2-3|TRBV5-1
CASSALSGSGTDTQYF
TGCGCCAGCAGCGCCCTAAGCGGGAGTGGTACAGATACGCAGTATTTT
>TRBD2|few|TRBJ2-1|TRBV20-1
CSAASGGYNEQFF
TGCAGTGCTGCTAGCGGGGGGTACAATGAGCAGTTCTTC
>TRBD2|many|TRBJ2-7|TRBV7-9
CASTGTTYEQYF
TGTGCCAGCACCGGGACTACCTACGAGCAGTACTTC
>-|many|TRBJ2-2|TRBV5-1
CASSLASSNTGELFF
TGCGCCAGCAGCTTGGCGAGCTCGAACACCGGGGAGCTGTTTTTT
>TRBD2|few|TRBJ2-1|TRBV20-1
CSARGGTSGSHNEQFF
TGCAGTGCTAGAGGGGGAACTAGCGGGAGCCACAATGAGCAGTTCTTC
>TRBD2|few|TRBJ2-1|TRBV20-1
CSAGTSGRSVFF
TGCAGTGCAGGGACTAGCGGGAGATCGGTGTTCTTC
>-|-|TRBJ2-1|TRBV29-1
CSVSQSGQNNEQFF
TGCAGCGTTTCTCAGTCGGGTCAGAATAATGAGCAGTTCTTC
>TRBD1|many|TRBJ1-1|TRBV12-3/TRBV12-4
CASSDSGTGGELAFF
TGTGCCAGCAGCGACTCCGGGACAGGGGGCGAGTTAGCTTTCTTT
>-|many|TRBJ2-1|TRBV14
CASRINGGNEQFF
TGTGCCAGCCGGATCAATGGGGGAAATGAGCAGTTCTTC
>TRBD2|few|TRBJ2-5|TRBV12-3/TRBV12-4
CASRARLAGGPIQETQYF
TGTGCCAGCAGGGCTCGACTAGCGGGAGGGCCTATCCAAGAGACCCAGTACTTC
>TRBD2|-|TRBJ2-2|TRBV15
CATSRATSGANTGELFF
TGTGCCACCAGCAGGGCGACTAGCGGGGCGAACACCGGGGAGCTGTTTTTT
>-|-|TRBJ1-5|TRBV12-3/TRBV12-4
CASSLDGGIGPRHF
TGTGCCAGCAGTTTAGACGGCGGAATTGGACCGAGGCATTTT
>TRBD2|many|TRBJ2-5|TRBV4-1
CASSPEGTSGFGGETQYF
TGCGCCAGCAGCCCCGAAGGGACTAGCGGTTTTGGGGGCGAGACCCAGTACTTC
>TRBD1|few|TRBJ2-5|TRBV25-1
CASIPLGRGFTGETQYF
TGTGCCAGCATCCCCCTGGGCAGGGGGTTTACCGGGGAGACCCAGTACTTC
>TRBD1|few|TRBJ1-1|TRBV15
CATSRVQGANTEAFF
TGTGCCACCAGCAGAGTGCAGGGGGCGAACACTGAAGCTTTCTTT
>TRBD1|few|TRBJ1-6|TRBV4-2
CASSQTGASGSPLHF
TGTGCCAGCAGCCAGACAGGGGCCTCAGGTTCACCCCTCCACTTT
>-|many|TRBJ2-4|TRBV12-3/TRBV12-4
CASSRPGVDIQYF
TGTGCCAGCAGTCGGCCCGGTGTAGACATTCAGTACTTC
>-|few|TRBJ1-2|TRBV10-3
CAISESTGRGYTF
TGTGCCATCAGTGAGTCGACAGGTCGTGGCTACACCTTC
>-|-|TRBJ2-1|TRBV20-1
CSAHYGIEYNEQFF
TGCAGTGCTCATTACGGCATCGAGTACAATGAGCAGTTCTTC
>-|few|TRBJ2-3|TRBV12-3/TRBV12-4
CASSPKLTDTQYF
TGTGCCAGCAGTCCAAAGCTCACAGATACGCAGTATTTT
>-|few|TRBJ2-1|TRBV10-3
CAIMADSYNEQFF
TGTGCCATCATGGCGGATTCCTACAATGAGCAGTTCTTC
>-|few|TRBJ2-1|TRBV4-1
CASSQVSLENNNEQFF
TGCGCCAGCAGCCAAGTTTCACTCGAAAACAACAATGAGCAGTTCTTC
>-|few|TRBJ2-7|TRBV7-7
CASSLGLANSYEQYF
TGTGCCAGCAGCTTAGGCCTAGCTAACTCCTACGAGCAGTACTTC
>-|few|TRBJ1-2|TRBV2
CASSKEDESGYTF
TGTGCCAGCTCCAAGGAGGACGAGAGTGGCTACACCTTC
>-|many|TRBJ1-6|TRBV20-1
CSAGELAHGPLHF
TGCAGTGCTGGGGAACTTGCCCATGGACCCCTCCACTTT
>TRBD1|many|TRBJ2-5|TRBV2
CASSPDRGAKETQYF
TGTGCCAGCAGTCCGGACAGGGGGGCTAAAGAGACCCAGTACTTC
>TRBD1|few|TRBJ1-1|TRBV19
CASSLYSVQGALNTEAFF
TGTGCCAGTAGCCTTTATTCGGTTCAGGGGGCCTTGAACACTGAAGCTTTCTTT
>-|few|TRBJ1-3|TRBV20-1
CSASFQPSGNTIYF
TGCAGTGCTAGTTTCCAGCCTTCTGGAAACACCATATATTTT
>-|many|TRBJ1-4|TRBV12-3/TRBV12-4
CASRPDGMNEKLFF
TGTGCCAGCAGACCTGACGGAATGAATGAAAAACTGTTTTTT
>-|-|TRBJ1-5|TRBV5-1
CASSLVGVREPQHF
TGCGCCAGCAGCTTGGTCGGGGTAAGGGAGCCCCAGCATTTT
>TRBD2|-|TRBJ2-1|TRBV6-1
CASSPGSGTSYNEQFF
TGTGCCAGCAGTCCGGGTAGCGGGACCTCCTACAATGAGCAGTTCTTC
>TRBD1|-|TRBJ2-7|TRBV10-2
CASTGGAGLLWDYEQYF
TGCGCCAGTACAGGGGGCGCTGGATTACTGTGGGACTACGAGCAGTACTTC
>TRBD1|many|TRBJ2-3|TRBV29-1
CSVPGTGWGDTQYF
TGCAGCGTTCCCGGGACAGGTTGGGGAGATACGCAGTATTTT
>-|many|TRBJ2-2|TRBV20-1
CSARRQNTGELFF
TGCAGTGCTAGACGGCAGAACACCGGGGAGCTGTTTTTT
>-|few|TRBJ2-1|TRBV11-1
CASNLRDAGNEQFF
TGTGCCAGCAACCTCCGGGACGCGGGCAATGAGCAGTTCTTC
>TRBD2|-|TRBJ2-3|TRBV7-9
CASSQTSGTSDTQYF
TGTGCCAGCAGCCAAACTAGCGGGACCTCAGATACGCAGTATTTT
>-|-|TRBJ2-3|TRBV24-1
CATSDVGQSTDTQYF
TGTGCCACCAGTGATGTAGGGCAAAGCACAGATACGCAGTATTTT